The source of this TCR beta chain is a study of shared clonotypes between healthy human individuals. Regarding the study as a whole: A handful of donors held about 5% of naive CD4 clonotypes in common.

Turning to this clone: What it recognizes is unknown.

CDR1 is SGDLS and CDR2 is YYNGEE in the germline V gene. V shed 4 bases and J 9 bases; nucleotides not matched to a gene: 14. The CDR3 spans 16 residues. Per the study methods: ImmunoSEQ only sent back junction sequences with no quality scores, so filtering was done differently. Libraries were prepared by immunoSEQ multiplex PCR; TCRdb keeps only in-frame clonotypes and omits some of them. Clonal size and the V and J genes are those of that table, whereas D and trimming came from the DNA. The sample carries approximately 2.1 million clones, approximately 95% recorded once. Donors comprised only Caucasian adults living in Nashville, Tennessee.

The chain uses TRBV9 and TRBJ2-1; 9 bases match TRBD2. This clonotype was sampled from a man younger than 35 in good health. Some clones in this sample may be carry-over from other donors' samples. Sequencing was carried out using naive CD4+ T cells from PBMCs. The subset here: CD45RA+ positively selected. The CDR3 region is CASSPPSAGGRGEQFF. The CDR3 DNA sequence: TGTGCCAGCAGCCCCCCCTCAGCGGGAGGTCGGGGTGAGCAGTTCTTC.